The 22 T cell receptor beta chains below come from one sample, sequenced in a study of CD8 T cells in Susac syndrome. When the RNA was reverse transcribed, random hexamers were used with an input of about 0.5 to 1 ug. TCRdb re-called the immunoSEQ multiplex PCR reads through MiXCR, storing one row per CDR3 protein. The data show about 300,000 distinct CDR3 sequences, 92% seen once. Sequencing was done on a sample of CD4+ T cells from PBMCs. These receptors were taken from a human donor with multiple sclerosis.

The rearrangement joins TRBV5-6 to TRBJ2-1, with TRBD2 matching 11 bases. CDR1 is SGHDT, CDR2 YYEEEE, per germline. CDR3 length equals 20 residues. J gave up 0 bases and V 0 bases, and 11 bases lay outside the gene matches. The CDR3 here is CASSLEGPSGRPRSYNEQFF. CDR3 DNA sequence: TGTGCCAGCAGCTTGGAGGGCCCTAGCGGGAGGCCCCGCTCCTACAATGAGCAGTTCTTC.

CDR3 amino acids: CSASRTGYNEQFF. The CDR3 DNA reads TGCAGTGCTTCTAGAACAGGATACAATGAGCAGTTCTTC. J is TRBJ2-1 and V is TRBV20-1; D is possibly TRBD1 (5 bases). Germline V gives CDR1 DFQATT, CDR2 SNEGSKA (reference sequence). This CDR3 has 13 residues. Trimming pared 5 bases from V and 4 bases from J, leaving 12 bases between.

The table lists this clonotype with a count of one. The V call is TRBV2, the J call TRBJ1-2; maybe TRBD1 (6 bases). This CDR3 has 17 amino acids. The V gene lost 1 base and the J gene lost 0 bases, with 15 bases spanning the gap. From germline, CDR1 is SNHLY and CDR2 FYNNEI. The chain's CDR3 is CASSEGGRDTANYGYTF. The CDR3 DNA follows: TGTGCCAGCAGTGAAGGAGGCCGGGACACCGCTAACTATGGCTACACCTTC.

This chain connects TRBV20-1 to TRBJ2-3, with 12 bases aligning to TRBD2. The trim removed 7 bases at V and 6 bases at J, leaving 14 bases unmatched. The CDR3 has 16 amino acids. Germline V gene sequence: CDR1 DFQATT, CDR2 SNEGSKA (reference sequence). CDR3 DNA: TGCAGTGTCCCAACCGAGACTAGCGGGAGCTGGGATACGCAGTATTTT. Protein product: CSVPTETSGSWDTQYF.

The table lists this clonotype with a count of one. CDR3 DNA: TGTGCCAGCAGTTACACCTCCCCGGGAAGACAGGGTGTATATGGCTACACCTTC. Translation: CASSYTSPGRQGVYGYTF. V is TRBV6-5 and J is TRBJ1-2; 7 bases line up with TRBD1. The CDR3 totals 18 residues. V dropped 2 bases and J dropped 5; count of bases not matched to a gene: 17. CDR1 and CDR2 (germline): MNHEY, SVGAGI.

V and J are TRBV2 and TRBJ1-1; TRBD1 might be the D (6 bases). This CDR3 contains 16 residues. Germline CDR1 SNHLY, CDR2 FYNNEI. V was pared by 5 bases and J by 0 bases, with 16 bases between. This CDR3 is CASSTRWGGLNTEAFF. In DNA form, the CDR3 reads TGTGCCAGCAGTACGCGTTGGGGGGGCCTGAACACTGAAGCTTTCTTT.

J is TRBJ1-5 and V is TRBV23-1; D not resolved. TRBV23-1 belongs to the ORF category, with a function that is uncertain. The CDR3 has 14 residues. Deletions cut 11 bases from V and 2 bases from J, with 16 bases between. As DNA, the CDR3 is TGCGCCCGGCCGCCCCGACTGTGCAATCAGCCCCAGCATTTT. Translating it yields CARPPRLCNQPQHF.

V is TRBV10-3 and J is TRBJ2-5; tentative D call: TRBD2 (6 bases). The CDR3 sequence is 12 residues long. CDR1 ENHRY and CDR2 SYGVKD come from the germline V gene. V was shortened by 8 bases and J by 0 bases, with 7 bases between the two germline ends. In DNA, the CDR3 is TGTGCCATCCGCGGGGACCAAGAGACCCAGTACTTC. It encodes CAIRGDQETQYF.

This clonotype was observed a few times. This chain joins TRBV12-3 or TRBV12-4 and TRBJ1-2; D possibly corresponds to TRBD1 (5 bases). This CDR3 region has 12 residues. Between the trimmed V and J ends, which lost 5 bases and 8 bases, there was a span of 12 bases. The CDR3 nucleotides read TGTGCCAGCAGTCTCCGACAGACGGGCTACACCTTC. Its translation: CASSLRQTGYTF.

Concerning this clonotype: The junction does not match germline at one end; this may be a read error. J is TRBJ2-5 and V is TRBV9; tentative D call: TRBD2 (5 bases). The CDR3 has 15 residues. CDR1 SGDLS and CDR2 YYNGEE come from the germline V gene. The CDR3 region has the DNA TGTACCAGCAGCCCTTCGGTCGGGAAGGAAGAGACCCAGTACTTC. Translation: CTSSPSVGKEETQYF.

The V call is TRBV7-9, the J call TRBJ2-5; possible D gene TRBD2, 5 bases. In germline, CDR1 is SEHNR, CDR2 FQNEAQ (reference sequence). Deletions cut 0 bases from V and 5 bases from J, with 13 bases between. This CDR3 region has 15 residues. CDR3 nucleotide sequence: TGTGCCAGCAGCTTAGCTAGCGTAATCGGGGAGACCCAGTACTTC. As protein: CASSLASVIGETQYF. Full variable domain (rest looked up from reference TRBV7-9 and TRBJ2-5): DTGVSQNPRHKITKRGQNVTFRCDPISEHNRLYWYRQTLGQGPEFLTYFQNEAQLEKSRLLSDRFSAERPKGSFSTLEIQRTEQGDSAMYLCASSLASVIGETQYFGPGTRLLVL.

This chain joins TRBV2 and TRBJ2-7; TRBD2 matches 8 bases. Unmatched junction bases numbered 10, after V lost 2 bases and J lost 7 bases. The germline gives CDR1 SNHLY, CDR2 FYNNEI. The CDR3 consists of 15 residues. In DNA form, the CDR3 reads TGTGCCAGCAGTGAAAAGGGCGCGGGGGGCCAGGAGCAGTACTTC. It yields the protein CASSEKGAGGQEQYF.

This sequence joins TRBV7-2 and TRBJ2-3, with D possibly being TRBD2 (5 bases). Looked up from germline, CDR1 is SGHTA and CDR2 is FQGNSA. The CDR3 loop spans 15 amino acids. V was shortened by 2 bases and J by 2 bases, with 11 bases between the two germline ends. CDR3 amino acids: CASSLSTGYTDTQYF. CDR3 DNA: TGTGCCAGCAGCTTATCTACGGGGTACACAGATACGCAGTATTTT.

The J gene is TRBJ2-7, the V gene TRBV15; tentatively, D is TRBD1 (5 bases). The CDR3 length is 14 residues. With 1 base removed from V and 2 bases from J, the gap between germline ends came to 9 bases. CDR1 LNHNV and CDR2 YYDKDF come from the germline V gene (reference sequence). The CDR3, as DNA: TGTGCCACCAGCAGAGCCGTACAGGCCTACGAGCAGTACTTC. This translates into CATSRAVQAYEQYF.

As DNA, the CDR3 is TGTGCCAGCAGCCCACGGGAGACCAGCGGGGGAACCCTCCTACAGAATGAGCAGTTCTTC. This sequence encodes CASSPRETSGGTLLQNEQFF. The rearrangement uses TRBV3-1 and TRBJ2-1; TRBD2 matches 8 bases. With V trimmed by 4 bases and J by 7 bases, 24 bases remained unmatched. The CDR3 runs to 20 residues. CDR1 and CDR2 from the germline V gene are LGHDT and YNNKEL (reference sequence).

This rearrangement joins TRBV11-1 to TRBJ2-1, with D unresolved. Germline V gene data show CDR1 as SGHAT and CDR2 as FQDESV (reference sequence). This CDR3 region has 11 residues. The V end lost 2 bases, the J end lost 9 bases, and 5 bases lay between the germline ends. Here the CDR3 DNA reads TGTGCCAGCAGCTTACGGGTTGAGCAGTTCTTC. Its translation: CASSLRVEQFF. Using reference TRBV11-1 and TRBJ2-1 for the parts outside the CDR3, the full variable domain is EAEVAQSPRYKITEKSQAVAFWCDPISGHATLYWYRQILGQGPELLVQFQDESVVDDSQLPKDRFSAERLKGVDSTLKIQPAELGDSAMYLCASSLRVEQFFGPGTRLTVL.

In DNA form, the CDR3 reads TGTGCCAGCTCACCTTACGTGACAGGGGTCAATGAGCAGTTCTTC. Encoded protein: CASSPYVTGVNEQFF. The V and J genes are TRBV18 and TRBJ2-1; the match to TRBD1 covers 8 bases. V lost 3 bases to trimming and J lost 6 bases; unmatched junction nucleotides: 7. This CDR3 spans 15 amino acids. Germline V lookup: CDR1 KGHSH, CDR2 LQKENI.

The chain is built from TRBV6-4 and TRBJ1-1; 8 bases are shared with TRBD1. Trimming took 2 bases from V and 5 from J; bases not matched to a gene: 7. The germline V gene has CDR1 MRHNA and CDR2 SNTAGT. The CDR3 has 15 amino acids. CDR3 DNA sequence: TGTGCCAGCAGTGACATGGCAGGGGGCACGACTGAAGCTTTCTTT. Its protein product is CASSDMAGGTTEAFF.

This chain connects TRBV5-1 to TRBJ2-3; 7 nucleotides line up with TRBD1. This CDR3 is 17 amino acids long. V was clipped by 3 bases and J by 1 base; unmatched bases: 11. Per the germline V gene, CDR1 is SGHRS and CDR2 is YFSETQ. CDR3 in DNA: TGCGCCAGCAGCTCGGTGACAGGGTTGGTTGGCACAGATACGCAGTATTTT. Its translation is CASSSVTGLVGTDTQYF.

This chain uses TRBV9 with TRBJ2-7; D ambiguous. This CDR3 has 12 amino acids. The germline CDR1 and CDR2 sequences are SGDLS and YYNGEE. With 1 base removed from V and 6 bases from J, the gap between germline ends came to 8 bases. CDR3 DNA: TGTGCCAGCAGCGTACACCTGGGCGAGCAGTACTTC. The encoded protein is CASSVHLGEQYF. The entire variable domain, with the rest obtained from reference TRBV9 and TRBJ2-7, is as follows: DSGVTQTPKHLITATGQRVTLRCSPRSGDLSVYWYQQSLDQGLQFLIQYYNGEERAKGNILERFSAQQFPDLHSELNLSSLELGDSALYFCASSVHLGEQYFGPGTRLTVT.

In DNA form, the CDR3 reads TGTGCCAGCAGTTCATTGGACAGCTCGGTACAAGGCTACACCTTC. Protein sequence: CASSSLDSSVQGYTF. The chain carries TRBV6-2 or TRBV6-3 and TRBJ1-2; maybe TRBD1 (6 bases). Germline CDR1 reads MNHEY; CDR2 reads SVGEGT. Trimming stripped 4 bases from V and 8 bases from J, with 20 bases between. This CDR3 comprises 15 residues.

The rearrangement links TRBV27 to TRBJ2-1; D gene unclear. The CDR3 extends over 16 amino acids. Per germline, CDR1 MNHEY and CDR2 SMNVEV (reference sequence). Deletions cut 0 bases from V and 8 bases from J, with 17 bases between. The DNA for the CDR3 is TGTGCCAGCAGTTTATCGCGACGGAACCCGGGCCATGAGCAGTTCTTC. This gives the protein CASSLSRRNPGHEQFF.